The next 2 T cell receptor beta chains were all read from a single sample in a study of blood T cells in healthy people across ages (dated by TCRdb to the mid-2010s). The library relied on 5' RACE. The sequencer listed for this sample is Illumina HiSeq 2500. A second roughly 6 to 12 cycle PCR used a sample-barcoded 5' primer and a J-beta primer mix. The public reads were quality trimmed at Q25 with fastp and then assembled into clones with MiXCR by TCRdb, keeping productive beta chains. Rows merge per CDR3 protein into single entries with the most common DNA and genes. In all, the sample holds some 760,000 distinct CDR3 sequences, and around 25% of those were seen once. More than 7.5% of the sample rests with the top ten. These same records also appear under a second study, on T cells of mothers and their children.

Input material: blood. These receptors were obtained from a boy aged 5-17 years in good health.

The gene calls are TRBV6-5 and TRBJ2-2, with D unresolved. The CDR3 spans 12 residues. The ends were cut back, 8 bases at V and 4 bases at J, with 8 bases in the middle. Germline lookup yields CDR1 MNHEY and CDR2 SVGAGI. The CDR3 here is CASGRLTGELFF. In nucleotides, the CDR3 is TGTGCCAGCGGTCGTCTCACCGGGGAGCTGTTTTTT.

This clonotype was observed once. The chain has TRBV7-2 and TRBJ2-1, with 7 bases fitting TRBD2. The CDR3 spans 16 residues. Germline CDR1 is SGHTA and CDR2 is FQGNSA. J gave up 7 bases and V 3 bases, and 12 bases lay outside the gene matches. The CDR3 region is CASSFFVGGSRNEQFF. Written as DNA, the CDR3 is TGTGCCAGCAGCTTCTTTGTTGGCGGGAGTCGGAATGAGCAGTTCTTC.